The clone carrying this T cell receptor beta chain was detected a few times. This specimen belongs to a study of T-cell memory formation after mild COVID-19. Looked up from germline, CDR1 is SGHTA and CDR2 is FQGNSA. This CDR3 has 16 residues. V lost 4 bases and J lost 7, with 17 bases in between. TCRdb itself ran the 5' RACE reads through MiXCR, one entry per CDR3 protein. The profile shows about 250,000 distinct CDR3 sequences, 15% to 19% of them singletons. The V call is TRBV7-2, the J call TRBJ1-6, with D unresolved. The sequence was obtained from an adult woman who had mild COVID-19 (a few samples of this study predate the infection). Cell type and time point are not known. Sequenced sample: PBMCs or a T cell subset sorted from them (not recorded which). The CDR3 loop is CASSSMAVGFNSPLHF. The CDR3 DNA reads as TGTGCCAGCAGCTCAATGGCTGTAGGTTTCAATTCACCCCTCCACTTT.